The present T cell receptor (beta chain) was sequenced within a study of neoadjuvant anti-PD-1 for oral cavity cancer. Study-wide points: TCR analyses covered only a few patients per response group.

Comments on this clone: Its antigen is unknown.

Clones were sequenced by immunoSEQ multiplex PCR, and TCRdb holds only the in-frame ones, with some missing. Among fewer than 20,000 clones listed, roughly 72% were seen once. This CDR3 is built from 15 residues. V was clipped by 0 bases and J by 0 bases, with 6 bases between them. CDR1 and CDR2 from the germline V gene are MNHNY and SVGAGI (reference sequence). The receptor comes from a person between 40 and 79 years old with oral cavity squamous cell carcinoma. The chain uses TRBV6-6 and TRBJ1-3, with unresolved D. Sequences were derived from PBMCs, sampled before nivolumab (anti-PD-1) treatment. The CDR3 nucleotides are TGTGCCAGCAGTTACTCGAATCCCTCTGGAAACACCATATATTTT. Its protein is CASSYSNPSGNTIYF.